This TCR beta chain was obtained from a study of metastatic and nonmetastatic thyroid tumors. This clone is large. TCRdb re-called clones from the PCR reads using MiXCR. This repertoire shows around 15,000 clones, 12% found once; its top ten account for 15% to 20%. No treatment of any kind had been given to any patient before thyroid surgery. The CDR3 contains 17 residues. Deletions cut 0 bases from V and 5 bases from J, with 17 bases between. The receptor was isolated from a female donor with papillary thyroid cancer or a benign thyroid nodule (not recorded which). Some clones in this sample may be carry-over from other donors' samples. Sequencing was carried out using tumor tissue. The rearrangement joins TRBV12-3 or TRBV12-4 to TRBJ2-1, with TRBD2 as a possible D gene (5 bases). The CDR3 nucleotides read TGTGCCAGCAGTTTAGCGTATGTGGGAGCCATAAACAATGAGCAGTTCTTC. It encodes CASSLAYVGAINNEQFF.